This is a list of T cell receptor beta chains from one sample in a study of blood T cells in healthy people across ages. MiXCR, run by TCRdb on the 5' RACE reads, gives a single entry per CDR3 protein. The repertoire holds hundreds of thousands of distinct CDR3 sequences, with around 43% as singletons. Sequencing input: blood. These receptors were taken from an elderly man in good health. Both conserved end residues are part of each CDR3. A D gene is named only where the DNA matches it firmly. For some rows the clone size is stated as once, few or many, or as a class when expanded; others skip it.

NA NA TRBJ2-7 11 TRBV30 CAWSQGGEQYF TGTGCCTGGAGTCAGGGTGGTGAGCAGTACTTC
TRBD1 many TRBJ2-7 15 TRBV11-3 CASSSQGQGGHEQYF TGTGCCAGCAGCTCCCAAGGACAGGGTGGCCACGAGCAGTACTTC
TRBD1 few TRBJ1-4 15 TRBV5-1 CASSFTGDTNEKLFF TGCGCCAGCAGCTTTACAGGGGATACTAATGAAAAACTGTTTTTT
NA few TRBJ2-3 14 TRBV6-4 CASSEMASTDTQYF TGTGCCAGCAGTGAAATGGCTAGCACAGATACGCAGTATTTT
NA NA TRBJ1-5 16 TRBV20-1 CSARGGARGYNQPQHF TGCAGTGCTAGAGGTGGGGCTAGGGGCTACAATCAGCCCCAGCATTTT
TRBD1 NA TRBJ1-1 14 TRBV3-1 CASSPSDRGTEAFF TGTGCCAGCAGCCCAAGTGACAGGGGGACTGAAGCTTTCTTT
TRBD1 few TRBJ1-6 13 TRBV29-1 CSVVTGEGSPLHF TGCAGCGTCGTGACAGGGGAAGGTTCACCCCTCCACTTT
TRBD2 once TRBJ2-1 17 TRBV20-1 CSARDRSGTSGYNEQFF TGCAGTGCTAGAGATCGGTCAGGGACTAGCGGTTACAATGAGCAGTTCTTC
TRBD1 NA TRBJ1-1 19 TRBV4-1 CASSQDNERVDRGGTEAFF TGCGCCAGCAGCCAAGATAACGAACGCGTTGACAGGGGAGGGACTGAAGCTTTCTTT
TRBD2 few TRBJ2-7 14 TRBV5-1 CASKPGTSVYEQYF TGCGCCAGTAAACCCGGGACTAGCGTCTACGAGCAGTACTTC
NA NA TRBJ2-6 15 TRBV5-1 CASQLDGAGANVLTF TGCGCCAGCCAGCTTGACGGGGCTGGGGCCAACGTCCTGACTTTC
TRBD1 NA TRBJ2-5 16 TRBV6-5 CASSYSWGQGAETQYF TGTGCCAGCAGTTACTCGTGGGGACAGGGAGCCGAGACCCAGTACTTC
NA NA TRBJ1-4 14 TRBV12-3/TRBV12-4 CASSFDPLGEKLFF TGTGCCAGCAGTTTTGACCCTTTGGGTGAAAAACTGTTTTTT
TRBD2 NA TRBJ2-3 19 TRBV20-1 CSVPKVAGGTTLTGDTQYF TGCAGTGTCCCAAAGGTAGCGGGGGGTACCACGCTAACTGGGGATACGCAGTATTTT
TRBD2 many TRBJ2-5 13 TRBV29-1 CSVGGGGLETQYF TGCAGCGTTGGCGGGGGGGGCCTGGAGACCCAGTACTTC
NA many TRBJ2-5 13 TRBV5-1 CASSLNRQETQYF TGCGCCAGCAGCTTAAACAGGCAAGAGACCCAGTACTTC
NA few TRBJ2-5 16 TRBV24-1 CATSEASTGRQETQYF TGTGCCACCAGTGAGGCATCGACAGGGAGGCAAGAGACCCAGTACTTC
TRBD2 NA TRBJ2-6 17 TRBV10-3 CASSYRGSRPGANVLTF TGTGCCAGCAGTTACCGCGGGAGTAGACCCGGGGCCAACGTCCTGACTTTC
NA NA TRBJ2-7 15 TRBV20-1 CSARDPGTSPYEQYF TGCAGTGCTAGAGATCCGGGGACTTCCCCCTACGAGCAGTACTTC
NA many TRBJ2-5 15 TRBV7-2 CASSLLDYSQETQYF TGTGCCAGCAGCTTATTAGACTACTCCCAAGAGACCCAGTACTTC
NA few TRBJ2-1 13 TRBV7-2 CASSLVAQETQFF TGTGCCAGCAGCTTAGTTGCCCAAGAGACCCAGTTCTTC
NA few TRBJ1-1 15 TRBV7-2 CASSFASTRGTEAFF TGTGCCAGCAGCTTTGCCAGCACCCGCGGAACTGAAGCTTTCTTT
NA NA TRBJ2-7 11 TRBV6-2/TRBV6-3 CASSPAGEQYF TGTGCCAGCAGTCCGGCAGGCGAGCAGTACTTC
TRBD2 NA TRBJ2-5 14 TRBV27 CASRREVGQETQYF TGTGCCAGCAGGCGGGAGGTGGGCCAAGAGACCCAGTACTTC
TRBD1 NA TRBJ2-6 18 TRBV9 CASSARGRGQSGANVLTF TGTGCCAGCAGCGCCCGTGGCAGGGGGCAGTCAGGGGCCAACGTCCTGACTTTC
NA many TRBJ2-3 14 TRBV29-1 CSVEETRGVDTQYF TGCAGCGTTGAAGAAACTCGAGGGGTGGATACGCAGTATTTT
NA few TRBJ2-5 15 TRBV9 CASSVAPGPDNEQYF TGTGCCAGCAGCGTGGCTCCGGGACCAGACAATGAGCAGTACTTC
NA NA TRBJ2-3 16 TRBV3-1 CASSLNRGTSTDTQYF TGTGCCAGCAGCCTTAACCGGGGAACTAGCACAGATACGCAGTATTTT
NA NA TRBJ2-1 14 TRBV28 CASSWASSYNGQFF TGTGCCAGCAGTTGGGCTAGCTCCTACAATGGGCAGTTCTTC
NA NA TRBJ1-1 13 TRBV6-5 CASLPARHTEAFF TGTGCCAGCCTACCGGCGCGCCACACTGAAGCTTTCTTT
NA NA TRBJ2-1 16 TRBV4-3 CASSQDWRRGLNEQFF TGCGCCAGCAGCCAAGATTGGAGGAGGGGGCTGAATGAGCAGTTCTTC
TRBD1 few TRBJ2-4 15 TRBV4-1 CASSQSGTETSIQYF TGCGCCAGCAGCCAAAGTGGGACAGAGACCAGCATTCAGTACTTC
NA few TRBJ2-3 17 TRBV7-2 CASSPNTGQSNTDTQYF TGTGCCAGCAGCCCTAATACAGGACAGAGCAACACAGATACGCAGTATTTT
TRBD2 NA TRBJ2-1 16 TRBV4-1 CASSQVGTSGYNEQFF TGCGCCAGCAGCCAAGTCGGTACTAGCGGTTACAATGAGCAGTTCTTC
TRBD2 many TRBJ2-1 17 TRBV6-2/TRBV6-3 CASSYSGLAGVYNEQFF TGTGCCAGCAGTTACTCTGGACTAGCGGGAGTCTACAATGAGCAGTTCTTC
NA NA TRBJ2-5 15 TRBV20-1 CSAIIHGTLQETQYF TGCAGTGCTATAATCCACGGGACACTCCAAGAGACCCAGTACTTC
NA NA TRBJ2-1 15 TRBV4-3 CASSQGQIGRNEQFF TGCGCCAGCAGCCAAGGACAGATTGGTCGGAATGAGCAGTTCTTC
NA NA TRBJ2-7 12 TRBV7-2 CASSIGGFEQYF TGTGCCAGCAGCATCGGGGGTTTCGAGCAGTACTTC
TRBD1 NA TRBJ2-7 14 TRBV29-1 CSVEGAGGRYEQYF TGCAGCGTTGAAGGTGCAGGGGGAAGGTACGAGCAGTACTTC
NA many TRBJ2-1 14 TRBV2 CASSENYRGSEQFF TGTGCCAGCAGTGAAAATTATAGGGGGTCTGAGCAGTTCTTC
NA NA TRBJ1-6 15 TRBV5-5 CASSSLIRGNSPLHF TGTGCCAGCAGCTCCCTGATCAGGGGTAATTCACCCCTCCACTTT
NA NA TRBJ2-3 14 TRBV29-1 CSGLVGARTDTQYF TGCAGCGGCCTAGTGGGGGCCCGCACAGATACGCAGTATTTT
NA NA TRBJ2-4 13 TRBV7-9 CASSPDSDREQYF TGTGCCAGCAGCCCAGATAGCGACCGGGAGCAGTACTTC